This is a list of T cell receptor beta chains from one sample in a study of T cell repertoires in cytomegalovirus infection. Antigens for these TCRs are unknown. TCRdb itself ran the reads through MiXCR, one entry per CDR3 protein. The sample has 700,000 to 950,000 distinct CDR3 sequences; approximately 32% are singletons. Here the sequenced sample was cultured CD8+ T cells from PBMCs, taken from culture after CMV antigen stimulation. The receptors were gathered from a human donor in good health (CMV status not recorded). Some clones in this sample may be carry-over from other donors' samples. Each CDR3 is given with its conserved first and last residue. A D gene is named only where the DNA matches it firmly. Some rows have no size entry. The others give once, few or many, or a class for an expanded clone.

V gene: TRBV20-1
clone size: once
D gene: -
J gene: TRBJ1-2
CDR3 protein: CSASTGDYGYTF
CDR3 DNA: TGCAGTGCTTCGACAGGAGACTATGGCTACACCTTC

V gene: TRBV28
clone size: -
D gene: -
J gene: TRBJ1-6
CDR3 protein: CASSLVWISPLHF
CDR3 DNA: TGTGCCAGCAGTCTAGTATGGATCTCACCCCTCCACTTT

V gene: TRBV6-6
clone size: -
D gene: TRBD2
J gene: TRBJ2-2
CDR3 protein: CASLPTSGQNTGELFF
CDR3 DNA: TGTGCCAGTTTACCGACTAGCGGCCAGAACACCGGGGAGCTGTTTTTT

V gene: TRBV27
clone size: -
D gene: -
J gene: TRBJ1-1
CDR3 protein: CASSYNPDYTEAFF
CDR3 DNA: TGTGCCAGCAGTTATAACCCAGATTACACTGAAGCTTTCTTT

V gene: TRBV20-1
clone size: -
D gene: -
J gene: TRBJ2-6
CDR3 protein: CSARDFRVPHGANVLTF
CDR3 DNA: TGCAGTGCTAGAGATTTCCGGGTACCTCATGGGGCCAACGTCCTGACTTTC

V gene: TRBV12-3/TRBV12-4
clone size: many
D gene: -
J gene: TRBJ2-6
CDR3 protein: CASSSRTDFNSGANVLTF
CDR3 DNA: TGTGCCAGCAGTTCCAGGACTGACTTTAACTCTGGGGCCAACGTCCTGACTTTC

V gene: TRBV29-1
clone size: -
D gene: TRBD1
J gene: TRBJ1-5
CDR3 protein: CSVAPNPDRGYTSQPQHF
CDR3 DNA: TGCAGCGTTGCTCCTAACCCGGACAGGGGATACACAAGCCAGCCCCAGCATTTT

V gene: TRBV11-1
clone size: many
D gene: TRBD1
J gene: TRBJ1-1
CDR3 protein: CASSLTTGHTEAFF
CDR3 DNA: TGTGCCAGCAGCTTAACGACAGGGCACACTGAAGCTTTCTTT

V gene: TRBV15
clone size: -
D gene: TRBD2
J gene: TRBJ2-5
CDR3 protein: CATSRSPGGKETQYF
CDR3 DNA: TGTGCCACCAGCAGATCCCCCGGGGGGAAAGAGACCCAGTACTTC

V gene: TRBV28
clone size: -
D gene: -
J gene: TRBJ1-5
CDR3 protein: CASTAAEWGQRPQHF
CDR3 DNA: TGTGCCTCGACAGCGGCTGAGTGGGGGCAGAGGCCCCAGCATTTT

V gene: TRBV7-9
clone size: many
D gene: -
J gene: TRBJ1-6
CDR3 protein: CASSATGNSPLHF
CDR3 DNA: TGTGCCAGCAGCGCGACGGGGAATTCACCCCTCCACTTT

V gene: TRBV7-4
clone size: -
D gene: -
J gene: TRBJ1-6
CDR3 protein: CASSPAAWGAFNEGYNSPLHF
CDR3 DNA: TGTGCCAGCAGCCCCGCGGCTTGGGGCGCCTTCAACGAGGGGTATAATTCACCCCTCCACTTT

V gene: TRBV7-6
clone size: many
D gene: -
J gene: TRBJ2-5
CDR3 protein: CASSILGGARQETQYF
CDR3 DNA: TGTGCCAGCAGCATACTTGGGGGGGCGCGTCAAGAGACCCAGTACTTC

V gene: TRBV27
clone size: -
D gene: TRBD1
J gene: TRBJ2-5
CDR3 protein: CASSRWTGGQETQYF
CDR3 DNA: TGTGCCAGCAGTAGATGGACAGGGGGCCAAGAGACCCAGTACTTC

V gene: TRBV29-1
clone size: -
D gene: -
J gene: TRBJ1-2
CDR3 protein: CSAPNAGRSYGYTF
CDR3 DNA: TGCAGCGCTCCGAACGCGGGGAGATCTTATGGCTACACCTTC

V gene: TRBV20-1
clone size: -
D gene: TRBD2
J gene: TRBJ2-1
CDR3 protein: CSAPFERGPYNEQFF
CDR3 DNA: TGCAGTGCACCTTTTGAGCGGGGGCCCTACAATGAGCAGTTCTTC

V gene: TRBV3-1
clone size: -
D gene: TRBD1
J gene: TRBJ1-2
CDR3 protein: CASSKGTGYGYTF
CDR3 DNA: TGTGCCAGCAGCAAAGGGACAGGCTATGGCTACACCTTC

V gene: TRBV10-2
clone size: many
D gene: TRBD1
J gene: TRBJ1-6
CDR3 protein: CASSETGQSSYNSPLHF
CDR3 DNA: TGCGCCAGCAGTGAGACGGGACAGAGCTCCTATAATTCACCCCTCCACTTT

V gene: TRBV10-3
clone size: once
D gene: -
J gene: TRBJ2-1
CDR3 protein: CAISGHSEQFF
CDR3 DNA: TGTGCCATCAGTGGTCACTCCGAGCAGTTCTTC

V gene: TRBV12-5
clone size: -
D gene: TRBD1
J gene: TRBJ1-4
CDR3 protein: CASRTGVEKLFF
CDR3 DNA: TGTGCTAGTCGGACAGGGGTTGAAAAACTGTTTTTT

V gene: TRBV6-2/TRBV6-3
clone size: few
D gene: -
J gene: TRBJ2-1
CDR3 protein: CASSNIGIGGNEQFF
CDR3 DNA: TGTGCCAGCAGCAACATAGGTATAGGGGGCAATGAGCAGTTCTTC

V gene: TRBV7-4
clone size: few
D gene: -
J gene: TRBJ1-3
CDR3 protein: CASSLTRTSGNTIYF
CDR3 DNA: TGTGCCAGCAGCTTGACAAGAACCTCTGGAAACACCATATATTTT

V gene: TRBV6-5
clone size: once
D gene: -
J gene: TRBJ2-5
CDR3 protein: CASSYGHEGEETQYF
CDR3 DNA: TGTGCCAGCAGTTATGGTCATGAAGGGGAAGAGACCCAGTACTTC

V gene: TRBV27
clone size: few
D gene: TRBD1
J gene: TRBJ2-7
CDR3 protein: CASSFPGQGLGEQYF
CDR3 DNA: TGTGCCAGCAGTTTCCCGGGACAGGGGCTAGGCGAGCAGTACTTC

V gene: TRBV27
clone size: few
D gene: TRBD1
J gene: TRBJ2-5
CDR3 protein: CASSFSDRDETQYF
CDR3 DNA: TGTGCCAGCAGTTTTTCGGACAGGGATGAGACCCAGTACTTC

V gene: TRBV7-6
clone size: many
D gene: -
J gene: TRBJ1-1
CDR3 protein: CASSSQGIGDTEAFF
CDR3 DNA: TGTGCCAGCAGCTCCCAGGGGATAGGGGACACTGAAGCTTTCTTT

V gene: TRBV19
clone size: -
D gene: -
J gene: TRBJ2-1
CDR3 protein: CASSMGDSAEEQFF
CDR3 DNA: TGTGCCAGTAGTATGGGGGACTCCGCTGAGGAGCAGTTCTTC

V gene: TRBV7-9
clone size: -
D gene: -
J gene: TRBJ1-2
CDR3 protein: CASSLETGWSIYGYTF
CDR3 DNA: TGTGCCAGCAGCTTAGAAACGGGGTGGTCCATCTATGGCTACACCTTC

V gene: TRBV10-3
clone size: -
D gene: -
J gene: TRBJ2-5
CDR3 protein: CAISRDPPETQYF
CDR3 DNA: TGTGCCATCAGCAGGGACCCCCCCGAGACCCAGTACTTC

V gene: TRBV5-6
clone size: -
D gene: TRBD2
J gene: TRBJ2-3
CDR3 protein: CASSYGTSGGPVRDF
CDR3 DNA: TGTGCCAGCAGCTACGGGACTAGCGGGGGGCCGGTGAGGGATTTT

V gene: TRBV6-2/TRBV6-3
clone size: few
D gene: TRBD2
J gene: TRBJ2-1
CDR3 protein: CASSPGASGASYNEQFF
CDR3 DNA: TGTGCCAGCAGCCCCGGGGCTAGCGGGGCGTCCTACAATGAGCAGTTCTTC

V gene: TRBV12-3/TRBV12-4
clone size: few
D gene: -
J gene: TRBJ1-2
CDR3 protein: CASSLHTSNYGYTF
CDR3 DNA: TGTGCCAGCAGTTTGCACACCTCTAACTATGGCTACACCTTC

V gene: TRBV19
clone size: -
D gene: -
J gene: TRBJ1-2
CDR3 protein: CASSNHSVNYGYTF
CDR3 DNA: TGTGCCAGTAGTAACCACAGTGTTAACTATGGCTACACCTTC

V gene: TRBV3-1
clone size: few
D gene: -
J gene: TRBJ2-4
CDR3 protein: CASSQDHRRSKNIQYF
CDR3 DNA: TGTGCCAGCAGCCAAGATCACCGGAGGTCCAAAAACATTCAGTACTTC

V gene: TRBV6-1
clone size: -
D gene: -
J gene: TRBJ2-2
CDR3 protein: CASSPLGGNTGELFF
CDR3 DNA: TGTGCCAGCAGTCCTTTGGGGGGGAACACCGGGGAGCTGTTTTTT

V gene: TRBV10-3
clone size: -
D gene: -
J gene: TRBJ2-7
CDR3 protein: CAISGDEQYF
CDR3 DNA: TGTGCCATCAGCGGGGACGAGCAGTACTTC

V gene: TRBV6-8
clone size: -
D gene: -
J gene: TRBJ2-1
CDR3 protein: CAGGGNGEQFF
CDR3 DNA: TGTGCCGGTGGGGGAAATGGGGAGCAGTTCTTC

V gene: TRBV19
clone size: -
D gene: TRBD1
J gene: TRBJ1-1
CDR3 protein: CASSAWTGSEAFF
CDR3 DNA: TGTGCCAGTAGCGCCTGGACAGGGTCTGAAGCTTTCTTT

V gene: TRBV14
clone size: -
D gene: -
J gene: TRBJ2-5
CDR3 protein: CVSSLEWETQYF
CDR3 DNA: TGTGTCAGCAGCCTGGAGTGGGAGACCCAGTACTTC

V gene: TRBV6-2/TRBV6-3
clone size: -
D gene: TRBD2
J gene: TRBJ2-1
CDR3 protein: CASSSDLIAGGILDEQFF
CDR3 DNA: TGTGCCAGCAGCTCCGACCTTATAGCGGGGGGGATTTTGGATGAGCAGTTCTTC

V gene: TRBV7-4
clone size: once
D gene: TRBD2
J gene: TRBJ2-5
CDR3 protein: CASSLATSGQETQYF
CDR3 DNA: TGTGCCAGCAGCTTAGCGACTAGCGGTCAGGAGACCCAGTACTTC

V gene: TRBV19
clone size: -
D gene: -
J gene: TRBJ2-7
CDR3 protein: CASRQQQALGYEQYF
CDR3 DNA: TGTGCCAGTAGGCAACAACAGGCCCTCGGCTACGAGCAGTACTTC

V gene: TRBV7-6
clone size: many
D gene: -
J gene: TRBJ2-2
CDR3 protein: CASSLGPQAGTGELFF
CDR3 DNA: TGTGCCAGCAGCTTAGGTCCCCAGGCGGGCACCGGGGAGCTGTTTTTT

V gene: TRBV4-3
clone size: -
D gene: -
J gene: TRBJ2-3
CDR3 protein: CASSQDWGTLQYF
CDR3 DNA: TGCGCCAGCAGCCAAGATTGGGGAACCTTGCAGTATTTT

V gene: TRBV4-1
clone size: few
D gene: TRBD1
J gene: TRBJ2-3
CDR3 protein: CASSLDGTGRLTDTQYF
CDR3 DNA: TGCGCCAGCAGCCTAGACGGGACAGGGAGGCTCACAGATACGCAGTATTTT

V gene: TRBV27
clone size: few
D gene: -
J gene: TRBJ1-2
CDR3 protein: CASSFKGGGVPYGYTF
CDR3 DNA: TGTGCCAGCAGTTTTAAAGGGGGGGGGGTCCCCTATGGCTACACCTTC

V gene: TRBV12-3/TRBV12-4
clone size: many
D gene: -
J gene: TRBJ1-5
CDR3 protein: CASSLSGINQPQHF
CDR3 DNA: TGTGCCAGCAGTTTATCAGGGATTAATCAGCCCCAGCATTTT

V gene: TRBV6-6
clone size: -
D gene: -
J gene: TRBJ1-1
CDR3 protein: CASSYYGPRGTEAFF
CDR3 DNA: TGTGCCAGCAGTTACTACGGGCCTCGGGGCACTGAAGCTTTCTTT

V gene: TRBV6-2/TRBV6-3
clone size: few
D gene: -
J gene: TRBJ2-3
CDR3 protein: CASGDTDNTQYF
CDR3 DNA: TGTGCCTCGGGGGACACCGATAATACGCAGTATTTT

V gene: TRBV27
clone size: few
D gene: -
J gene: TRBJ2-3
CDR3 protein: CASSLSPKHTPRTDTQYF
CDR3 DNA: TGTGCCAGCAGTTTATCGCCCAAGCACACCCCCAGGACAGATACGCAGTATTTT

V gene: TRBV7-6
clone size: few
D gene: -
J gene: TRBJ2-1
CDR3 protein: CASSSEQPVYNEQFF
CDR3 DNA: TGTGCCAGCAGCTCGGAACAGCCAGTCTACAATGAGCAGTTCTTC

V gene: TRBV10-3
clone size: -
D gene: TRBD2
J gene: TRBJ2-3
CDR3 protein: CAINPSAGLATDTQYF
CDR3 DNA: TGTGCCATCAACCCTTCAGCGGGGTTAGCAACAGATACGCAGTATTTT

V gene: TRBV5-4
clone size: -
D gene: TRBD2
J gene: TRBJ2-5
CDR3 protein: CASSSGGYGETQYF
CDR3 DNA: TGTGCCAGCAGCTCGGGGGGGTATGGAGAGACCCAGTACTTC

V gene: TRBV6-5
clone size: few
D gene: -
J gene: TRBJ2-1
CDR3 protein: CASKAGSEQFF
CDR3 DNA: TGTGCCAGCAAGGCAGGGTCTGAGCAGTTCTTC

V gene: TRBV27
clone size: -
D gene: TRBD1
J gene: TRBJ2-5
CDR3 protein: CASSLSLPGQGEETQYF
CDR3 DNA: TGTGCCAGCAGTTTATCCCTTCCGGGACAGGGGGAGGAGACCCAGTACTTC

V gene: TRBV2
clone size: few
D gene: TRBD2
J gene: TRBJ2-5
CDR3 protein: CASEDSGGAQTQYF
CDR3 DNA: TGTGCCAGCGAGGATAGCGGGGGGGCGCAGACCCAGTACTTC

V gene: TRBV6-1
clone size: -
D gene: TRBD1
J gene: TRBJ2-2
CDR3 protein: CASTPPGQGLPGELFF
CDR3 DNA: TGTGCCAGCACCCCACCGGGACAGGGGCTCCCCGGGGAGCTGTTTTTT

V gene: TRBV27
clone size: -
D gene: -
J gene: TRBJ1-5
CDR3 protein: CASSLWMGNQPQHF
CDR3 DNA: TGTGCCAGCAGTTTATGGATGGGCAATCAGCCCCAGCATTTT